This T cell receptor beta chain originates from a study of cytomegalovirus exposure and HLA in healthy donors. Study as a whole: Earlier work reported some 110 million unique TCR beta sequences from some 170 million T cells.

Findings and caveats of the study: Later, an analysis showed that TCR beta chains associated with HLA were more clonally expanded than others that were equally common.

Primers for the PCR totalled 60 Vbeta and 13 Jbeta. Clones were read by immunoSEQ multiplex PCR, and TCRdb kept only the in-frame ones, dropping some. The sample records about 190,000 clones, about 83% being singletons. This clone was seen once. The antigen is unknown. From germline, CDR1 is GTSNPN and CDR2 SVGIG (reference sequence). Trimming removed 3 bases from V and 3 bases from J; junction bases left unmatched: 17. This CDR3 spans 20 amino acids. The receptor was derived from a man in his forties in good health and CMV-seropositive. The source material was PBMCs. The chain couples TRBV30 to TRBJ2-1; 13 bases map to TRBD2. The CDR3 loop is CAWSRRPKGLAGEGYNEQFF. The DNA for the CDR3 is TGTGCCTGGAGCAGGAGACCAAAAGGACTAGCGGGAGAGGGCTACAATGAGCAGTTCTTC.